This TCR beta chain emerged from a study of CD8 T cells in ankylosing spondylitis. The CDR3 is 13 amino acids. The ends were cut back, 5 bases at V and 10 bases at J, with 16 bases in the middle. The germline V gene encodes CDR1 LGHDT and CDR2 YNNKEL (reference sequence). Quantitative 5'-RACE with molecular barcodes was used to make the TCR beta libraries. One entry per CDR3 protein, called by TCRdb with MiXCR from the 5' RACE reads. The data show 350,000 or so distinct CDR3 sequences, roughly 12% seen once. Sequenced input: blood, either unsorted or a sorted T cell fraction (not recorded which). The TCR originated in a female donor with ankylosing spondylitis or in good health (not recorded which). The chain carries TRBV3-1 and TRBJ2-3; D is possibly TRBD2 (5 bases). CDR3 sequence (DNA): TGTGCCAGCAGCGAGGACTCTTACGTCCCGCAGTATTTT. Residues: CASSEDSYVPQYF.